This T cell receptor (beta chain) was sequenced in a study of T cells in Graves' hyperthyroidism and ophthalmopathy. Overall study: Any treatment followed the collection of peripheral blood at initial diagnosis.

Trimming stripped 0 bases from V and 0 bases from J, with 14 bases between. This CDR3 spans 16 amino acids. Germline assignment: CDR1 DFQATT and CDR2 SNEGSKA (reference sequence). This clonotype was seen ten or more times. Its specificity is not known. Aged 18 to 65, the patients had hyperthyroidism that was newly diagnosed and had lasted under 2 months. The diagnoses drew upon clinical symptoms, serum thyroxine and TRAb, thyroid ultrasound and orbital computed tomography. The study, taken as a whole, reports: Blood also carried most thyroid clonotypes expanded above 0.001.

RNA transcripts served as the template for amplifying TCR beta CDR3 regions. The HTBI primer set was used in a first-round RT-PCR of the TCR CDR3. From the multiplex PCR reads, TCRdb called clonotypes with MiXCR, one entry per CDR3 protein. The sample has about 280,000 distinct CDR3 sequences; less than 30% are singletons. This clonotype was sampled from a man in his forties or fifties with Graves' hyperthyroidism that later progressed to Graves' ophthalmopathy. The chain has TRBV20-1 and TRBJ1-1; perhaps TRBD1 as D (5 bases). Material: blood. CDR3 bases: TGCAGTGCTAGAGATAACTTGGGGGGAATGAACACTGAAGCTTTCTTT. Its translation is CSARDNLGGMNTEAFF.